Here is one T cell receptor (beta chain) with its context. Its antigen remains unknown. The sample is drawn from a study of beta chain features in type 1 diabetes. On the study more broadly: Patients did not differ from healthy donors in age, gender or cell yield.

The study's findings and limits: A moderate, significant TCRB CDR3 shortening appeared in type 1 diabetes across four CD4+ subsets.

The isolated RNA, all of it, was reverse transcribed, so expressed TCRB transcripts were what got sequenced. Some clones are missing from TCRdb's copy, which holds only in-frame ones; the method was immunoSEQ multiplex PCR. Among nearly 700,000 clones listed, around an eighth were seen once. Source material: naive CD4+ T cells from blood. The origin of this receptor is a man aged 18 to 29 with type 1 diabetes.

The CDR3 loop reads CASTSGGAVETQYF. The CDR3, as DNA: TGTGCCAGTACTAGCGGGGGCGCGGTCGAGACCCAGTACTTC. This chain uses TRBV19 with TRBJ2-5; 10 nucleotides match TRBD2. The CDR3 contains 14 residues. The V gene's germline CDR1 is LNHDA and CDR2 SQIVND (reference sequence). V gave up 7 bases and J gave up 5 bases; unmatched junction bases: 7.